The next 2 T cell receptor beta chains were all read from a single sample in a study of cytomegalovirus exposure and HLA in healthy donors. A multiplex PCR was run with 60 Vbeta primers and 13 Jbeta primers. The data were produced by immunoSEQ multiplex PCR, yet TCRdb's version contains in-frame clones alone and is incomplete. Among about 200,000 clones, 83% were seen once, and the ten largest hold over 1.1%. Sequencing was done on a sample of PBMCs. The receptors were sampled from a girl between 5 and 17 years old in good health and CMV-seronegative.

The chain couples TRBV19 to TRBJ2-1; TRBD2 aligns across 7 bases. There are 11 residues in the CDR3. Germline loops: CDR1 LNHDA, CDR2 SQIVND (reference sequence). Germline trimming cut 1 base from V and 12 bases from J; bases unmatched to any gene: 0. The CDR3 loop reads CASSIGEGQFF. The DNA of the CDR3 is TGTGCCAGTAGTATAGGGGAGGGGCAGTTCTTC. Drawing the rest from reference TRBV19 and TRBJ2-1, the complete variable domain is DGGITQSPKYLFRKEGQNVTLSCEQNLNHDAMYWYRQDPGQGLRLIYYSQIVNDFQKGDIAEGYSVSREKKESFPLTVTSAQKNPTAFYLCASSIGEGQFFGPGTRLTVL.

V is TRBV6-5 and J is TRBJ2-3; tentative D call: TRBD1 (6 bases). Per the germline V gene, CDR1 is MNHEY and CDR2 is SVGAGI. The CDR3 consists of 13 residues. The V gene lost 4 bases and the J gene lost 4 bases, with 9 bases spanning the gap. CDR3 sequence: CASSFQGSDTQYF. CDR3 DNA sequence: TGTGCCAGCAGTTTCCAGGGGTCAGATACGCAGTATTTT.